The rows below give T cell receptor beta chains drawn from one sample of a study of Graves' ophthalmopathy and Graves' hyperthyroidism. One entry per CDR3 protein, called by TCRdb with MiXCR from the multiplex PCR reads. The sample has 200,000 to 300,000 distinct CDR3 sequences, approximately 42% seen once; the top ten hold approximately 51%. The sample comprised peripheral blood. The origin of the receptors is an adult man with Graves' ophthalmopathy. Both conserved end residues are part of each CDR3. A D gene is named only where the DNA matches it firmly. Clone size appears in some rows only: once, few, many, or a class for an expanded clone.

d_gene	abundance	v_gene	j_gene	CDR3nt	CDR3aa
TRBD1	few	TRBV4-1	TRBJ1-2	TGCGCCAGCAGCCAAGACGGGACAGGGAACTATGGCTACACCTTC	CASSQDGTGNYGYTF
-	few	TRBV15	TRBJ2-7	TGTGCCACCAGCAATTGGGGCGGGGACCCGAAATACGAGCAGTACTTC	CATSNWGGDPKYEQYF
-	-	TRBV19	TRBJ2-2	TGTGCCAGTTGGGGAGCGTTCACCGGGGAGCTGTTTTTT	CASWGAFTGELFF
-	few	TRBV7-9	TRBJ1-4	TGTGCCAGCAGTTTTATTGGGGGTAATGAAAAACTGTTTTTT	CASSFIGGNEKLFF
TRBD2	few	TRBV5-1	TRBJ2-7	TGCGCCAGCAGCCTATTTTCGGGGGGTAGCTCCTACGAGCAGTACTTC	CASSLFSGGSSYEQYF
-	few	TRBV19	TRBJ1-1	TGTGCCAGTAGTATGACAAGGAACACTGAAGCTTTCTTT	CASSMTRNTEAFF
-	-	TRBV10-3	TRBJ2-7	TGTGCCAGCAGTTATTTGGGGCTCTACGAGCAGTACTTC	CASSYLGLYEQYF
TRBD1	-	TRBV6-1	TRBJ1-6	TGTGCCACTGGACAGGGGAATTCACCCCTCCACTTT	CATGQGNSPLHF
-	few	TRBV7-3	TRBJ2-1	TGTGCCAGCAGCTTAGGGTGGCCATCGTACAATGAGCAGTTCTTC	CASSLGWPSYNEQFF
TRBD2	few	TRBV12-3/TRBV12-4	TRBJ2-2	TGTGCCAGCAGACAATCTAGCGGAAGGGGCGGGGAGCTGTTTTTT	CASRQSSGRGGELFF
-	-	TRBV10-3	TRBJ1-5	TGTGCCATCAGCCGGGGGAATAGCAATCAGCCCCAGCATTTT	CAISRGNSNQPQHF
-	few	TRBV20-1	TRBJ1-6	TGCAGTGCTAGGGTAGCGTTGTCCTATAATTCACCCCTCCACTTT	CSARVALSYNSPLHF
TRBD2	few	TRBV10-3	TRBJ2-7	TGTGCCATCAGTGACCCGGGGGGGGCCGAGCAGTACTTC	CAISDPGGAEQYF
-	many	TRBV29-1	TRBJ1-1	TGCAGCGCCCATGGGCCTACGAAGAACACTGAAGCTTTCTTT	CSAHGPTKNTEAFF
-	-	TRBV5-8	TRBJ2-3	TGTGCCAGCAGCGTCGTAACTCCAGATACGCAGTATTTT	CASSVVTPDTQYF
TRBD2	-	TRBV10-1	TRBJ2-7	TGCGCCAGCAGTGAGAGCGGGGCCTCCCACGAGCAGTACTTC	CASSESGASHEQYF
-	few	TRBV29-1	TRBJ2-6	TGCAGCGTTGTGTACTCTGGGGCCAACGTCCTGACTTTC	CSVVYSGANVLTF
-	-	TRBV24-1	TRBJ1-2	TGTGCCACCAGTGATGCTACAGGGAGCCAATCTTCCTATGGCTACACCTTC	CATSDATGSQSSYGYTF
TRBD1	-	TRBV10-3	TRBJ2-7	TGTGCCATCAGTGAGGCCGGGACAGCCAGCTACGAGCAGTACTTC	CAISEAGTASYEQYF
-	-	TRBV10-3	TRBJ2-7	TGTGCCAGCAGTTTACCGGCAATTTCCTACGAGCAGTACTTC	CASSLPAISYEQYF
TRBD2	-	TRBV2	TRBJ2-7	TGTGCCAGCAGTGAAGGACTAGCGGGAGCCCACAAGTGGGAGCAGTACTTC	CASSEGLAGAHKWEQYF